A single sample is the source of the 12 T cell receptor beta chains below, sequenced in a study of T cell responses to AZD1222 COVID-19 vaccine. TCRdb's copy holds only in-frame clones and misses some; the assay was immunoSEQ multiplex PCR. Of 150,000 to 200,000 clones in the sample, around 88% were seen once. Material: peripheral blood, obtained on day 0 of AZD1222 vaccination. The receptors derive from an adult in good health.

The CDR3 is CAWSVLLNEQYF. The CDR3 DNA reads TGTGCCTGGAGTGTACTTCTCAACGAGCAGTACTTC. The chain couples TRBV30 to TRBJ2-7; D remains unclear. Trimming cost V 0 bases and J 5 bases, with 8 bases left between them. The CDR3 consists of 12 residues. Germline values: CDR1 GTSNPN, CDR2 SVGIG (reference sequence). The entire variable domain, with the rest obtained from reference TRBV30 and TRBJ2-7, is as follows: SQTIHQWPATLVQPVGSPLSLECTVEGTSNPNLYWYRQAAGRGLQLLFYSVGIGQISSEVPQNLSASRPQDRQFILSSKKLLLSDSGFYLCAWSVLLNEQYFGPGTRLTVT.

There are a few counts of this clone. The CDR3 protein is CAISEGLAGVPYEQYF. CDR3 bases: TGTGCCATCAGTGAGGGACTAGCGGGGGTCCCCTACGAGCAGTACTTC. This sequence joins TRBV10-3 and TRBJ2-7; 13 bases are shared with TRBD2. The germline gives CDR1 ENHRY, CDR2 SYGVKD. The CDR3 sequence is 16 residues long. With V trimmed by 2 bases and J by 2 bases, 3 bases remained unmatched.

The chain links TRBV3-1 (or the pseudogene TRBV3-2) to TRBJ2-7; no firm D call. V was pared by 2 bases and J by 3 bases, with 8 bases between. From germline, CDR1 is LGHDT and CDR2 YNNKEL (reference sequence). The CDR3 extends over 13 amino acids. CDR3 protein: CASSQLRDYEQYF. The CDR3 DNA follows: TGTGCCAGCAGCCAACTCCGCGACTACGAGCAGTACTTC.

This rearrangement joins TRBV6-5 to TRBJ2-7; D uncertain. V dropped 0 bases and J dropped 2 bases, with 2 bases sitting between them. The length of the CDR3 is 12 residues. CDR1 and CDR2 (germline): MNHEY, SVGAGI. The CDR3 reads CASSYSPYEQYF. Written as DNA, the CDR3 is TGTGCCAGCAGTTACTCGCCCTACGAGCAGTACTTC.

The chain employs TRBV7-9 and TRBJ1-5, with TRBD1 matching 8 bases. Looked up from germline, CDR1 is SEHNR and CDR2 is FQNEAQ (reference sequence). This CDR3 has 19 amino acids. V was pared by 1 base and J by 4 bases, with 15 bases of the junction left unmatched. This CDR3 is CASSLVGQGAVQLNQPQHF. In nucleotides, the CDR3 is TGTGCCAGCAGCTTAGTAGGTCAGGGGGCCGTTCAATTAAATCAGCCCCAGCATTTT.

In the case of this clone: At the DNA level, this CDR3 is encoded by other sequences in the same sample as well. The chain has TRBV5-5 and TRBJ2-7, with D perhaps assigned TRBD1 or TRBD2 (6 bases each). Germline CDR1 SGHKS, CDR2 YYEKEE (reference sequence). The V and J ends lost 0 bases and 2 bases respectively, with 15 bases between them. The length of the CDR3 is 16 residues. The CDR3 bases are TGTGCCAGCAGCTTGGAAGGTAGGGGGGCTCCCTACGAGCAGTACTTC. As protein: CASSLEGRGAPYEQYF.

The chain couples TRBV28 to TRBJ1-5; tentatively, D is TRBD1 (5 bases). V gave up 2 bases and J gave up 4 bases, with 15 bases separating them. This CDR3 has 16 residues. CDR1 MDHEN and CDR2 SYDVKM come from the germline V gene. CDR3 loop: CASSLLGLRANQPQHF. The DNA for the CDR3 is TGTGCCAGCAGTTTACTGGGACTTAGAGCGAATCAGCCCCAGCATTTT.

The rearrangement links TRBV14 to TRBJ1-2; maybe TRBD1 (5 bases). The CDR3 consists of 14 residues. From germline, CDR1 is SGHDN and CDR2 FVKESK. V lost 0 bases, J lost 5 bases, and 10 bases lay in between. CDR3 protein: CASSQDRGVYGYTF. Written as DNA, the CDR3 is TGTGCCAGCAGCCAAGATAGAGGGGTGTATGGCTACACCTTC.

The CDR3 reads CASSLTSGDGYTF. The CDR3 nucleotides read TGTGCCAGCAGCTTAACGAGCGGCGATGGCTACACCTTC. The chain couples TRBV7-3 to TRBJ1-2; D call uncertain. Trimming removed 0 bases at V and 6 bases at J, with 8 bases between. The CDR3 has 13 amino acids. CDR1 is SGHTA and CDR2 is FQGTGA in the germline V gene.

J is TRBJ1-4 and V is TRBV10-2; 7 bases are shared with TRBD1. Germline V gene sequence: CDR1 WSHSY, CDR2 SAAADI. V was pared by 5 bases and J by 4 bases, with 4 bases of the junction left unmatched. CDR3 size: 14 residues. In nucleotides, the CDR3 is TGCGCCAGCAGTCCCGGGACAGTTAATGAAAAACTGTTTTTT. As protein: CASSPGTVNEKLFF.

The chain joins TRBV5-4 to TRBJ1-1; D remains unclear. CDR3 length: 16 residues. Deletions cut 2 bases from V and 3 bases from J, with 17 bases between. CDR1 is SGHNT and CDR2 is YYREEE in the germline V gene (reference sequence). CDR3 nucleotides: TGTGCCAGCAGCTTACCCTCCCCGGACCCAGACACTGAAGCTTTCTTT. Residues: CASSLPSPDPDTEAFF.

The chain combines TRBV6-5 with TRBJ1-2; 8 bases are shared with TRBD1. CDR1 is MNHEY and CDR2 is SVGAGI in the germline V gene. CDR3 length equals 12 residues. V lost 10 bases and J lost 2; bases outside the gene matches: 3. CDR3 in amino acids: CANRQGNYGYTF. In nucleotides, the CDR3 is TGTGCCAACCGACAGGGGAACTATGGCTACACCTTC.